The subject of this entry is one T cell receptor beta chain. What antigen it recognizes has not been identified. Base qualities are missing; no much larger clone stands one base away. The data were obtained in a study of T cell changes during pregnancy in multiple sclerosis (dated 2019 in TCRdb). General notes on the study: Changes in the T cell repertoire over the course of pregnancy were examined in this study in women with multiple sclerosis.

Libraries were prepared through the immunoSEQ multiplex PCR assay. TCRdb stores this immuneACCESS table with in-frame sequences only. Part of the clones is absent; in the studies checked, under half of the shortfall reflects unresolved V genes, and no reason is known for the rest. Present in this sample are tens of thousands of clones, about 90% of which were seen just once. In total, the top ten clones hold 0.16% of the sample. The CDR3, from cysteine to phenylalanine, totals 12 residues. Here the CDR3 DNA is all that survives: 36 bases in frame from base 1. The germline V gene (reference sequence) provides CDR1 SGHKS and CDR2 YYEKEE. Trimming takes 3 bases from V and 3 bases from J, and the germline ends sit 5 bases apart.

This sequence was found in a female donor in good health, enrolled as a control in a pregnancy study. The specimen was CD4+ T cells from peripheral blood mononuclear cells, collected after pregnancy. The chain is encoded by TRBV5-5 joined to TRBJ2-3; the D gene identity is not certain. The CDR3 region: CASSSSTDTQYF. The bases are TGTGCCAGCAGCTCGTCGACAGATACGCAGTATTTT.